This passage covers 4 T cell receptor beta chains from one sample sequenced in a study of beta chain features in type 1 diabetes. cDNA synthesis used the whole RNA isolate, giving expressed TCRB sequences. TCRdb's copy holds only in-frame clones and misses some; the assay was immunoSEQ multiplex PCR. The sample includes 600,000 to 650,000 clones, 15% to 17% seen only once; the top ten take about 0.086%. Sequenced input: naive CD4+ T cells from blood. These receptors originate from a man aged 18 to 30 in good health.

The V call is TRBV7-2, the J call TRBJ1-1, with no clear D. V gave up 3 bases and J gave up 3 bases, with 11 bases separating them. Germline CDR1 is SGHTA and CDR2 is FQGNSA. The CDR3 consists of 14 residues. The CDR3 region is CASSFFTGDTEAFF. CDR3 coding DNA: TGTGCCAGCAGCTTTTTTACGGGAGACACTGAAGCTTTCTTT.

The J gene is TRBJ1-1, the V gene TRBV2; 7 nucleotides line up with TRBD1. J lost 8 bases, V lost 8 bases, and 5 bases had no gene match. The germline V gene encodes CDR1 SNHLY and CDR2 FYNNEI. The CDR3 runs 11 residues. In nucleotides, the CDR3 is TGTGCCAGCTGGGGACAGACCGAAGCTTTCTTT. This translates into CASWGQTEAFF. Variable domain in full (rest from reference TRBV2 and TRBJ1-1): EPEVTQTPSHQVTQMGQEVILRCVPISNHLYFYWYRQILGQKVEFLVSFYNNEISEKSEIFDDQFSVERPDGSNFTLKIRSTKLEDSAMYFCASWGQTEAFFGQGTRLTVV.

This clone was seen a handful of times. The chain links TRBV13 to TRBJ1-2; D is undetermined. Trimming took off 0 bases at V and 2 bases at J, with 4 bases between the two ends. Germline V gives CDR1 PRHDT, CDR2 FYEKMQ (reference sequence). The CDR3 totals 13 residues. CDR3 sequence (DNA): TGTGCCAGCAGCTTAGGGCAGAACTATGGCTACACCTTC. Encoded protein: CASSLGQNYGYTF.

This clone showed up just a few times. The chain is built from TRBV7-9 and TRBJ2-7; TRBD1 agrees at 10 bases. Unmatched junction bases numbered 9, after V lost 5 bases and J lost 5 bases. Germline assignment: CDR1 SEHNR and CDR2 FQNEAQ (reference sequence). CDR3 length: 15 amino acids. The CDR3 DNA follows: TGTGCCAGCAGCCTACTGGGACAGGGGCACGACGAGCAGTACTTC. Residues: CASSLLGQGHDEQYF.